The T cell receptor beta chain under discussion was sequenced for a study of T cells in Graves' hyperthyroidism and ophthalmopathy (dated by TCRdb to about 2019). Regarding the research as a whole: Peripheral blood samples were taken at initial diagnosis, before any treatment was given. To identify distinguishing TCR V-J signatures, a discovery cohort of about 100 patients was used, comprising 40 to 45 with Graves' ophthalmopathy and approximately 57 with stable Graves' hyperthyroidism. Whether ophthalmopathy could be predicted prospectively was tested in an independent validation cohort made up of some 20 hyperthyroidism patients plus 17 patients who later progressed to ophthalmopathy. After sampling, hyperthyroidism patients received methimazole starting at 30 mg daily, and ophthalmopathy patients received high-dose intravenous methylprednisolone. For training and testing, the roughly 93 patients in the discovery cohort were randomly divided in a 7:3 ratio. TCR Vbeta CDR3 sequencing of roughly 140 peripheral blood samples (roughly 43 ophthalmopathy, around 80 hyperthyroidism and approximately 17 progressor patients) is reported in the paper. The study also compared thyroid tissue and blood T-cell repertoires from 6 or 7 Graves' hyperthyroidism patients.

Per the germline V gene (reference sequence), MNHEY is the CDR1 and SMNVEV is the CDR2. Between the V and J ends, shortened by 4 bases and 4 bases respectively, the junction contains 28 bases. The CDR3, from cysteine to phenylalanine, totals 19 residues. The sequence is cut down to CDR3 DNA, 57 bases in frame from base 1. TCR beta CDR3 regions were amplified from RNA transcripts. The TCR CDR3 was subjected to a first round of RT-PCR using the HTBI primer set and the Qiagen OneStep RT-PCR kit. Libraries were constructed in a second round of multiplex PCR, after which size selection and purification were carried out. Libraries were sequenced paired-end with 100 bp reads on an Illumina HiSeq2000. The source study handled its data this way. SOAPnuke was used to process the raw data, throwing out any read that contained adapters or uncalled bases, had a mean Phred below 15, or lacked an exact constant-primer or identifier match. COPE v1.2.5 was used to merge high-quality paired reads, and clonotypes were defined as unique nucleotide sequences. Clonotypes were aligned to IMGT TRBV, TRBD and TRBJ reference segments using MiTCR v1.1. Analysis was restricted to V-J combinations with a frequency above 0.0001, which covered roughly 99% of repertoires. A TCS score was defined as the ratio of F50 (clonal expansion) to E x V (chaos), with BLOSUM62-based TCRdist applied between CDR3 peptides within each V-J. Welch's t-statistics and random forest reduced 500 to 550 V-J features to 13, which were used in a naive Bayes classifier (R e1071). TCRdb reprocessing: public reads trimmed at Q25 with fastp, clones called with MiXCR, in-frame beta chains kept. CDR3 protein sequences are deduplicated, and each keeps its most common genes and DNA. The V and J calls here are based on TCRdb, not the publication. The sample table holds under 650,000 distinct CDR3 sequences, of which 15% to 20% were seen once. Approximately 3.9% of the sample belongs to the ten largest clones.

A word on this clonotype: The antigen it recognizes is unknown. It has no much larger one-base neighbor in the sample; base qualities were not kept.

Findings and caveats that apply to the study as a whole: In validation, progression to ophthalmopathy was predicted by the model with 70.59% sensitivity and roughly 72% specificity, a median of approximately 6.5 months before onset. Most expanded thyroid clonotypes (frequency above 0.001) were also found in blood, which suggests that blood repertoires may mirror thyroid immune responses. A 13 V-J signature model separated ophthalmopathy from stable hyperthyroidism, with 87.88% sensitivity and 81.08% specificity in cross-validation and 80%/75% in testing. No statistical method was used to fix the sample size in advance, and group allocation was not hidden from the investigators.

A patient counted as having stable Graves' hyperthyroidism if no progression to ophthalmopathy occurred over 18 months of follow-up. The hyperthyroidism patients were between 18 and 65 years old and newly diagnosed, with a disease duration of less than 2 months. Exclusion was applied to patients with uncontrolled infections, other autoimmune diseases, pregnancy or lactation. Clinical symptoms, serum thyroxine and TRAb, thyroid ultrasound, and orbital computed tomography formed the basis for the diagnoses. PBMCs were separated from about 10 ml of fresh peripheral blood using Ficoll-Paque density gradient centrifugation. Trizol reagent was used to extract total RNA, and RNA quality was then checked on an Agilent 2100 Bioanalyzer.

The sequence is built from TRBV27 and TRBJ1-2; TRBD1 is a weak D gene call, 6 bases matching. The sample taken for sequencing was blood. The sequence came from a woman between 25 and 40 years old with Graves' hyperthyroidism. For the CDR3, the sequence is CASSSRNRDTDLFLYGYTF. The bases read TGTGCCAGCAGTTCCAGAAACCGGGACACCGACCTTTTCCTCTATGGCTACACCTTC.